The entry below gives a single T cell receptor (beta chain) sequence along with its context. The junction had 10 bases not matched to a gene; V was cut back by 5 bases and J by 10 bases. CDR1 is MDHEN and CDR2 is SYDVKM in the germline V gene. The CDR3 runs to 13 residues. This specimen belongs to a study of blood T cell repertoires in COVID-19. Overall study context: The United States, Italy and Spain provided the acute and convalescent COVID-19 samples. PBMCs, B-cell-depleted T cells, or T cells provided the cDNA or gDNA that made up the material.

Per the study methods: Reference gene primer amplification in the assay estimated nucleated cell counts. Measured with immunoSEQ multiplex PCR; TCRdb has only the in-frame clones, and not every one. V and J calls and clone size are as listed in that table; D and trimming were resolved from the DNA. Among about 240,000 clones listed, 88% were seen once. The sequenced sample was peripheral blood. This chain connects TRBV28 to TRBJ1-1, with TRBD1 matching 7 bases. This TCR came from a woman aged 40 to 50 who had recovered from COVID-19. Written as DNA, the CDR3 is TGTGCCAGCAGTCCGTACAGGGGCGGTGGAGCTTTCTTT. Its translation: CASSPYRGGGAFF.